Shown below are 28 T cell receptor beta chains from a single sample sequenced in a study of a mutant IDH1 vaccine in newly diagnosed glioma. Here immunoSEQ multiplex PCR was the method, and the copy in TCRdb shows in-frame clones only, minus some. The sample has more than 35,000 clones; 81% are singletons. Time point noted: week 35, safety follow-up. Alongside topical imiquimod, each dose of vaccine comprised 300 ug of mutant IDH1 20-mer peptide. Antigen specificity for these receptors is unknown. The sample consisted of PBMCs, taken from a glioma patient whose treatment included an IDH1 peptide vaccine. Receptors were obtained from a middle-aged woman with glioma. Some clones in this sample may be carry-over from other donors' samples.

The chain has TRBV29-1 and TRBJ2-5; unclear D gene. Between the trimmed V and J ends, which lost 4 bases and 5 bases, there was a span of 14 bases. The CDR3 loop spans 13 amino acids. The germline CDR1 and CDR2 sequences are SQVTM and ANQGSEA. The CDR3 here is CSVVFHESETQYF. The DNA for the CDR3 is TGCAGCGTTGTATTTCACGAATCGGAGACCCAGTACTTC. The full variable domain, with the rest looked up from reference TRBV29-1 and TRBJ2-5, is SAVISQKPSRDICQRGTSLTIQCQVDSQVTMMFWYRQQPGQSLTLIATANQGSEATYESGFVIDKFPISRPNLTFSTLTVSNMSPEDSSIYLCSVVFHESETQYFGPGTRLLVL.

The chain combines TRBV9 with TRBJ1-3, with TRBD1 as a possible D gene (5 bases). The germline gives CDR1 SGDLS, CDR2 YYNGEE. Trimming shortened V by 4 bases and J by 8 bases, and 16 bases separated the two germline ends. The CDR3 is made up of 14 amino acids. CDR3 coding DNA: TGTGCCAGCAGCCCCGGGGCAGGGAGGGACACCATATATTTT. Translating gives CASSPGAGRDTIYF.

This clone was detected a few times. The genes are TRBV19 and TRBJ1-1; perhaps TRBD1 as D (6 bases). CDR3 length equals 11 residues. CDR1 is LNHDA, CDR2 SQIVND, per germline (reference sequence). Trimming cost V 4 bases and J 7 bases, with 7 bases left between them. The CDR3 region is CASSKQGEAFF. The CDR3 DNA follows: TGTGCCAGTAGTAAACAGGGTGAAGCTTTCTTT.

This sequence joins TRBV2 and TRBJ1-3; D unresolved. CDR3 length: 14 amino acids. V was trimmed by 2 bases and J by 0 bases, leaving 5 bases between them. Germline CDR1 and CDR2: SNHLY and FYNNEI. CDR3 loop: CASSEPRSGNTIYF. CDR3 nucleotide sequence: TGTGCCAGCAGTGAACCCCGCTCTGGAAACACCATATATTTT.

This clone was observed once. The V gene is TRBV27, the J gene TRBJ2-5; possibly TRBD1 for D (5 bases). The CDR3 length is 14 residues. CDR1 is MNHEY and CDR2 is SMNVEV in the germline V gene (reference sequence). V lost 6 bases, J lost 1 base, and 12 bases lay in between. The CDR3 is CASRSLQGQETQYF. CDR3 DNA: TGTGCCAGCAGATCACTGCAGGGCCAAGAGACCCAGTACTTC.

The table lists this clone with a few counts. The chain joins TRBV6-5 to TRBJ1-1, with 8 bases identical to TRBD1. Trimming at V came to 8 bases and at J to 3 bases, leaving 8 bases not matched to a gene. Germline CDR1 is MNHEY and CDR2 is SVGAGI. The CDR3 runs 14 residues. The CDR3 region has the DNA TGTGCCAGCCGGGCAACAGGGGGGGACACTGAAGCTTTCTTT. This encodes CASRATGGDTEAFF.

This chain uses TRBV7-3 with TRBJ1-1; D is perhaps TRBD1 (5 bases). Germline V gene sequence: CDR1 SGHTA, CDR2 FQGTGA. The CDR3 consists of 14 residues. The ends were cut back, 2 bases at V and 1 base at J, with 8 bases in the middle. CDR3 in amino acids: CASSLLGENTEAFF. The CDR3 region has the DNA TGTGCCAGCAGCTTATTGGGGGAGAACACTGAAGCTTTCTTT.

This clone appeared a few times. CDR3 sequence reads: CASSQVTSGSYNEQFF. The CDR3 DNA reads TGCGCCAGCAGCCAAGTCACTAGCGGGTCCTACAATGAGCAGTTCTTC. The gene calls are TRBV4-1 and TRBJ2-1; 9 bases map to TRBD2. The germline CDR1 and CDR2 sequences are MGHRA and YSYEKL. This CDR3 comprises 16 residues. V shed 1 base, J shed 1 base, and the junction held 2 bases outside the gene matches.

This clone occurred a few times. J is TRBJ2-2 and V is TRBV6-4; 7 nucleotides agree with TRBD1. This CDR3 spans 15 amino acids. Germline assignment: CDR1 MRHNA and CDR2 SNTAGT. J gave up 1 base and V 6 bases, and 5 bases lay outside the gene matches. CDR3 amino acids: CASSQSGGNTGELFF. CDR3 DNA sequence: TGTGCCAGCAGCCAATCAGGGGGGAACACCGGGGAGCTGTTTTTT.

Here the CDR3 DNA reads TGTGCCAGTAGTATGACGCAGGGGAACACCGGGGAGCTGTTTTTT. Its translation: CASSMTQGNTGELFF. V and J are TRBV19 and TRBJ2-2; D is perhaps TRBD1 (5 bases). Trimming removed 3 bases at V and 1 base at J, with 9 bases between. Per germline, CDR1 LNHDA and CDR2 SQIVND (reference sequence). The CDR3 extends over 15 amino acids.

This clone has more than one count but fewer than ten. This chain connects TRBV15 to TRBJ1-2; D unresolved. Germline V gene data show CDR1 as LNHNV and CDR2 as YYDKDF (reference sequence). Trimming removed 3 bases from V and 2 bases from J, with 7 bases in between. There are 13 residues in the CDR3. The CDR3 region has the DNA TGTGCCACCAGCAGTTTCGGGAACTATGGCTACACCTTC. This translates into CATSSFGNYGYTF.

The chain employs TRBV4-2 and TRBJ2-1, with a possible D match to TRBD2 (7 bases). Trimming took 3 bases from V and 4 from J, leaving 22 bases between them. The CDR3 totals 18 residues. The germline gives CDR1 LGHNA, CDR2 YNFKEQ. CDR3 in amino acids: CASSQEEERGDYYNEQFF. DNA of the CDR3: TGTGCCAGCAGCCAGGAGGAAGAGAGGGGGGACTATTACAATGAGCAGTTCTTC.

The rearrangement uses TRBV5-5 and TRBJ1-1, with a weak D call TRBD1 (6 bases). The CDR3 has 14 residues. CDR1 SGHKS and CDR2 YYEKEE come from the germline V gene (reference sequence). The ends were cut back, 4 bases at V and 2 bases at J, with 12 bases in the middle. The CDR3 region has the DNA TGTGCCAGCAGCGTCGGACAGATAAACACTGAAGCTTTCTTT. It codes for CASSVGQINTEAFF.

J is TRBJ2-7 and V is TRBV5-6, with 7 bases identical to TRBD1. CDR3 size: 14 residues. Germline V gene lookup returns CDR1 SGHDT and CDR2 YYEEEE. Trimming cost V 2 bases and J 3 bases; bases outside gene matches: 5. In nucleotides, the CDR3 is TGTGCCAGCAGCTTAAAGGGGGCGGACTACGAGCAGTACTTC. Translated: CASSLKGADYEQYF.

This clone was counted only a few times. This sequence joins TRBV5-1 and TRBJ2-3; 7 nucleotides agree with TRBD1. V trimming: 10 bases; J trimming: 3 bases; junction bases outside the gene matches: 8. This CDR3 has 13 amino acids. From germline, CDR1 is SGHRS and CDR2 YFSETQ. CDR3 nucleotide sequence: TGCGCCTCGTCGACAGGGTCAACAGATACGCAGTATTTT. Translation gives CASSTGSTDTQYF.

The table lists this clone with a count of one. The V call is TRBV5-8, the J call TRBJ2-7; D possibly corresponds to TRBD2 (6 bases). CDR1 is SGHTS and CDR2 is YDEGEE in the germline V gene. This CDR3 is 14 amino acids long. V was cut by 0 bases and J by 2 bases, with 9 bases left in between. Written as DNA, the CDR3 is TGTGCCAGCAGCTTGGTCGGGGGAACCTACGAGCAGTACTTC. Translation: CASSLVGGTYEQYF. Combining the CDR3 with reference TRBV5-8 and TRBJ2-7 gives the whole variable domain EAGVTQSPTHLIKTRGQQATLRCSPISGHTSVYWYQQALGLGLQFLLWYDEGEERNRGNFPPRFSGRQFPNYSSELNVNALELEDSALYLCASSLVGGTYEQYFGPGTRLTVT.

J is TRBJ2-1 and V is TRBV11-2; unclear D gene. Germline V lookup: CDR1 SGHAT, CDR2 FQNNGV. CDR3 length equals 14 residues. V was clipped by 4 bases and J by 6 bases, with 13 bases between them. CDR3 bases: TGTGCCAGCAGCTCAAGGCCCAACGGCAATGAGCAGTTCTTC. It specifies CASSSRPNGNEQFF.

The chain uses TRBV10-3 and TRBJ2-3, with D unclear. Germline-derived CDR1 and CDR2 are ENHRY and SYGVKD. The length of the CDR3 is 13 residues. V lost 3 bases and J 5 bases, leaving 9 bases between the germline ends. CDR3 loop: CAISDLQIDTQYF. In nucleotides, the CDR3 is TGTGCCATCAGTGACTTGCAGATAGATACGCAGTATTTT.

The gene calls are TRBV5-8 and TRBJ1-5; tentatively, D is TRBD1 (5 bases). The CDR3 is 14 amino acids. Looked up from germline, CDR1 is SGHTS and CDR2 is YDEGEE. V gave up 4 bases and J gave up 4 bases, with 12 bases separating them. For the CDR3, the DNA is TGTGCCAGCAGCGCGGACACGATAAATCAGCCCCAGCATTTT. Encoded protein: CASSADTINQPQHF.

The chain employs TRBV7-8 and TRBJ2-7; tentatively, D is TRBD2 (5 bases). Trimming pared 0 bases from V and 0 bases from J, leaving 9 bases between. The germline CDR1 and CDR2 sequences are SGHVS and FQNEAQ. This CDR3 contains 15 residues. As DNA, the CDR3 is TGTGCCAGCAGCTTAGCGCTAGGGAGCTCCTACGAGCAGTACTTC. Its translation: CASSLALGSSYEQYF.

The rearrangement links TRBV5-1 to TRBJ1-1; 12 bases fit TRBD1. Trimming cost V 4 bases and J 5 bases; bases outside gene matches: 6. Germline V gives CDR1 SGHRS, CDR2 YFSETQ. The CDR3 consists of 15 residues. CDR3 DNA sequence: TGCGCCAGCAGCAACACGGGACAGGGGGCAACTGAAGCTTTCTTT. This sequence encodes CASSNTGQGATEAFF.

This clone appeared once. This CDR3 is CASSPTMGLPSYEQYF. The CDR3 DNA reads as TGTGCCAGCAGCCCAACTATGGGGTTACCTTCCTACGAGCAGTACTTC. The rearrangement links TRBV7-8 to TRBJ2-7; D ambiguous. Looked up from germline, CDR1 is SGHVS and CDR2 is FQNEAQ. The CDR3 is made up of 16 amino acids. Trimming took 5 bases from V and 1 from J, leaving 18 bases between them.

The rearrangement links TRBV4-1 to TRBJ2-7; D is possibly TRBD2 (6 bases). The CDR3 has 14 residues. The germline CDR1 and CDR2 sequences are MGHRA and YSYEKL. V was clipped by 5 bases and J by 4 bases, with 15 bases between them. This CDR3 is CASSWDPGEYEQYF. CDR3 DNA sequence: TGCGCCAGCAGCTGGGACCCGGGAGAGTACGAGCAGTACTTC.

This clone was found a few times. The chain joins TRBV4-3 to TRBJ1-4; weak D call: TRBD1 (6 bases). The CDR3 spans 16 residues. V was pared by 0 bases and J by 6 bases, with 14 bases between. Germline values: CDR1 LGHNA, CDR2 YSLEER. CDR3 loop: CASSQDHAGEYEKLFF. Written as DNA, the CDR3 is TGCGCCAGCAGCCAAGATCACGCAGGGGAATATGAAAAACTGTTTTTT.

The CDR3 loop reads CASSLSRSLEAFF. Here the CDR3 DNA reads TGTGCCAGCAGCTTATCTCGATCTCTTGAAGCTTTCTTT. V is TRBV7-2 and J is TRBJ1-1; no clear D gene. There are 13 residues in the CDR3. With 2 bases removed from V and 7 bases from J, the gap between germline ends came to 11 bases. CDR1 is SGHTA, CDR2 FQGNSA, per germline.

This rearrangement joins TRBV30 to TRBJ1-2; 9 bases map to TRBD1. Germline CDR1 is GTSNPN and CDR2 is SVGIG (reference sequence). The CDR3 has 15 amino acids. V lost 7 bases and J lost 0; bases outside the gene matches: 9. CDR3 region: CAFNPRDRANYGYTF. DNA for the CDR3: TGTGCCTTTAATCCCAGGGACAGGGCTAACTATGGCTACACCTTC.

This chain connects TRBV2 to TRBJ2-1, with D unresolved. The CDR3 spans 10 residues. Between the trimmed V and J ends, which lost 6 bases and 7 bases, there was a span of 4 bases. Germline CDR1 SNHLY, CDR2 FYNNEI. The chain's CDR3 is CASRGNEQFF. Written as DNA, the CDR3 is TGTGCCAGCAGGGGGAATGAGCAGTTCTTC.

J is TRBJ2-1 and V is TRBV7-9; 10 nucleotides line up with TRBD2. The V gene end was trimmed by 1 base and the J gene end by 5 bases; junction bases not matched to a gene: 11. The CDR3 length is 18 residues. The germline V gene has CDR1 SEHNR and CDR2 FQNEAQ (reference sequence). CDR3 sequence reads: CASSLVRLSGRGNNEQFF. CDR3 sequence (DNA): TGTGCCAGCAGCTTAGTTCGGTTGAGCGGGAGGGGTAACAATGAGCAGTTCTTC.